The text below deals with one T cell receptor beta chain. Antigen specificity is unknown. This specimen belongs to a study of cytomegalovirus exposure and HLA in healthy donors. Study findings and constraints: A later examination showed that TCR association rates differed by HLA locus, with DRB1 most and HLA-C fewest.

In the PCR, 60 Vbeta and 13 Jbeta primers were used. Only in-frame clones appear in the TCRdb table, and some are missing; sequencing was by immunoSEQ multiplex PCR. The profile shows more than 60,000 clones, about 78% of them singletons. This receptor was identified in a man between 18 and 29 years old in good health and CMV-seronegative. The sample consisted of PBMCs.

Written as DNA, the CDR3 is TGCGCCAGCAGCTCGGGACAGGGTCCCTATGGCTACACCTTC. Its translation is CASSSGQGPYGYTF. The genes are TRBV5-1 and TRBJ1-2; TRBD1 matches 9 bases. CDR1 SGHRS and CDR2 YFSETQ come from the germline V gene. The CDR3 extends over 14 amino acids. Trimming took 3 bases from V and 4 from J; bases not matched to a gene: 4.